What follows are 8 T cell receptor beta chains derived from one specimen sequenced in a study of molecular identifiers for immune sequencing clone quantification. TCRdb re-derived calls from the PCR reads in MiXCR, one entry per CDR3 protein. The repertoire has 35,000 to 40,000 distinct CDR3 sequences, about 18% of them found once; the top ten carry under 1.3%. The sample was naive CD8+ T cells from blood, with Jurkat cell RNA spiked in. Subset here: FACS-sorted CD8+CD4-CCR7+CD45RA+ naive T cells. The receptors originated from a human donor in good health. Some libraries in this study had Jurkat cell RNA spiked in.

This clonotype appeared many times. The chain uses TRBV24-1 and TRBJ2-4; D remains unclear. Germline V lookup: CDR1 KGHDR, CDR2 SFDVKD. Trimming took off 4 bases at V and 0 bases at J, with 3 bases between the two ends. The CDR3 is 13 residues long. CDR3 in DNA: TGTGCCACCAGTGAAGTAGCCAAAAACATTCAGTACTTC. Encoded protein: CATSEVAKNIQYF.

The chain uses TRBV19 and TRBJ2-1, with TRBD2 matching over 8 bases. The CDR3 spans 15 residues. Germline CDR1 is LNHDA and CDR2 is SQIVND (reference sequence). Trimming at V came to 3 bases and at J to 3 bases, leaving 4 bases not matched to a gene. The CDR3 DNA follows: TGTGCCAGTAGTATCGGGACTAGAGGCTACAATGAGCAGTTCTTC. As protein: CASSIGTRGYNEQFF.

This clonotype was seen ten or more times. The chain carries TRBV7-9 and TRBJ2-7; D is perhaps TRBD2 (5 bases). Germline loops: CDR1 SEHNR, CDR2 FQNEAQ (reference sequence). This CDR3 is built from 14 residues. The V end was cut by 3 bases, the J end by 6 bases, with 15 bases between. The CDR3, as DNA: TGTGCCAGCAGCTTTGCCAGGATTGAGGGCGAGCAGTACTTC. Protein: CASSFARIEGEQYF.

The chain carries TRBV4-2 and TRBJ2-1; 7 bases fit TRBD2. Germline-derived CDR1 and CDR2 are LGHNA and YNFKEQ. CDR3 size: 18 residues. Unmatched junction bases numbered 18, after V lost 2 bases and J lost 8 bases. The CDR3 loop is CASSQTVPASGSGYEQFF. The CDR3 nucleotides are TGTGCCAGCAGCCAAACCGTCCCTGCTAGCGGTAGTGGGTATGAGCAGTTCTTC.

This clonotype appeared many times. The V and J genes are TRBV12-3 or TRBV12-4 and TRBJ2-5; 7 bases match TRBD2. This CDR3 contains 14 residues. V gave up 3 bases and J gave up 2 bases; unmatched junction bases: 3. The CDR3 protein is CASSLLSGQETQYF. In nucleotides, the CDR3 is TGTGCCAGCAGTTTGCTTAGCGGGCAAGAGACCCAGTACTTC.

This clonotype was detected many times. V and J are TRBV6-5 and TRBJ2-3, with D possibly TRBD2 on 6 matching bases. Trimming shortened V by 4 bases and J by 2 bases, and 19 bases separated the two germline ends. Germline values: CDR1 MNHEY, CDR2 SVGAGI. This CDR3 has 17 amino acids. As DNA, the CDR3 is TGTGCCAGCAGTTTCAGGGACTGGAGCGGGTCCACAGATACGCAGTATTTT. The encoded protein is CASSFRDWSGSTDTQYF.

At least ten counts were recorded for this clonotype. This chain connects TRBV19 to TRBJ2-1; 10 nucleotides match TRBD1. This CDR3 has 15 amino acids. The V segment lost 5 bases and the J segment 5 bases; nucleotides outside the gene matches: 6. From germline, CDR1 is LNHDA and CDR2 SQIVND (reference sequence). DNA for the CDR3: TGTGCCAGTAGTTGGGGACAGGGGACCAACAATGAGCAGTTCTTC. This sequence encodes CASSWGQGTNNEQFF.

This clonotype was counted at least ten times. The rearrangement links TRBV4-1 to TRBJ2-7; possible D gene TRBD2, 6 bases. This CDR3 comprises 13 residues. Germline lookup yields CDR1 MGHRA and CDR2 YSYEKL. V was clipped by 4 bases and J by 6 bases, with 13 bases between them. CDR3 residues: CASSPPGEPEQYF. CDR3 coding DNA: TGCGCCAGCAGCCCACCGGGAGAGCCCGAGCAGTACTTC.